A single T cell receptor beta chain is shown here with its context. Its binding antigen is unknown. Qualities for individual bases were not recorded, and no much larger clone is one base off. The sample is drawn from a study of OX40 agonist ivuxolimab in advanced cancers. Turning to the overall study: The costimulatory receptor OX40 (CD134) was targeted by ivuxolimab, a fully human IgG2 agonistic monoclonal antibody. Of the 50 or so patients in dose escalation, about 20 had hepatocellular carcinoma, some 15 had melanoma, 9 had renal cell carcinoma and 9 had head and neck cancer. Peripheral TCRbeta sequencing aimed to test whether ivuxolimab altered TCR sequence diversity and caused clonal T-cell expansion. Partial responses occurred in three dose-escalation patients: two with cutaneous melanoma and one with hepatocellular carcinoma. Intravenous ivuxolimab was administered to patients every 2 weeks at six dose levels: 0.01, 0.1, 0.3, 1.5, 3 and 10 mg/kg. Patients were allowed to have had prior anti-PD-1, anti-PD-L1 or anti-CTLA-4 therapy, and approximately 39% of the dose-escalation patients had been treated with checkpoint inhibitors. The paper describes the monotherapy dose-escalation part (N of about 57 patients) of the phase I trial of ivuxolimab. A male proportion of under 85% and a mean age of approximately 61 years, ranging from 23 to 79, were recorded for the dose-escalation cohort. Summary of the overall study and its limitations: Clonal expansion of both CD4+ and CD8+ blood T cells was observed from baseline to week 6 at doses 0.1 to 3.0 mg/kg. Partial responders in the 0.1-3.0 mg/kg groups had among the lowest normalized peripheral clonal expansion, especially among CD8+ T cells. After ivuxolimab, CD8+ T cells had more expanded clones than CD4+ T cells on average. Low levels of normalized T-cell clonal expansion were also seen in some patients who did not respond. The antigen specificity of the peripheral T cells that underwent clonal expansion was not determined.

According to the germline V gene (reference sequence), CDR1 reads SEHNR and CDR2 reads FQNEAQ. The CDR3, cysteine through phenylalanine, is 14 amino acids long. Only the CDR3 DNA stays, 42 bases, in frame from base 1. Germline trimming amounts to 6 bases on V and 2 bases on J, with 6 as the count of junction bases outside the gene matches. To sequence the TCRbeta CDR3 region, genomic DNA was isolated from the sorted cells. The immunoSEQ Assay was used to sequence the TCRbeta CDR3 regions. This is the immuneACCESS table as TCRdb keeps it, with only in-frame sequences that have V and J called. A part of the clones is gone; compared with another copy, unresolved V genes explain less than half, and the rest is unexplained. This sample lists 35,000 to 45,000 clones; around 84% were detected once. The ten top clones hold 21% of the sample. Patients with autoimmune disease history or receiving systemic immunosuppression were excluded from the trial. Peripheral blood for TCR sequencing was drawn from every dose cohort at baseline, at cycle 4 day 1 and at cycle 7 day 1. Samples were obtained from an open-label, multicenter, first-in-human phase I dose-escalation trial of ivuxolimab. Adults with locally advanced or metastatic head and neck squamous cell, hepatocellular, melanoma or renal cell carcinoma were enrolled in the trial. Before TCR sequencing, CD4+ T cells and CD8+ T cells were sorted from peripheral blood as separate populations.

The chain links TRBV7-9 with TRBJ1-1; 7 of the junction bases match TRBD1. The sample in question was CD4+ or CD8+ T cells sorted from blood, obtained in a trial of the OX40 agonist ivuxolimab. This sequence was found in an adult with an advanced solid tumor such as melanoma, head and neck, liver or kidney cancer. The nucleotides are TGTGCCAGCAGGGGCACAGGGGCTAACACTGAAGCTTTCTTT. This codes for CASRGTGANTEAFF.